This TCR beta chain was captured by sequencing in a study of T cell responses to AZD1222 COVID-19 vaccine. The CDR3 is 14 residues long. V lost 0 bases and J lost 1, with 6 bases in between. Germline CDR1 is LNHDA and CDR2 is SQIVND (reference sequence). The protocol was immunoSEQ multiplex PCR, while the TCRdb copy is restricted to in-frame clones and leaves out a portion. The sample has some 92,000 clones; around 90% are singletons. The V call is TRBV19, the J call TRBJ1-1; D gene uncertain. The sequence derives from an adult in good health. This specimen was peripheral blood, taken on day 0 of AZD1222 vaccination. The CDR3 protein is CASSIDFSNTEAFF. The CDR3 region has the DNA TGTGCCAGTAGTATAGATTTTTCGAACACTGAAGCTTTCTTT. Complete variable domain (other parts from reference TRBV19 and TRBJ1-1): DGGITQSPKYLFRKEGQNVTLSCEQNLNHDAMYWYRQDPGQGLRLIYYSQIVNDFQKGDIAEGYSVSREKKESFPLTVTSAQKNPTAFYLCASSIDFSNTEAFFGQGTRLTVV.